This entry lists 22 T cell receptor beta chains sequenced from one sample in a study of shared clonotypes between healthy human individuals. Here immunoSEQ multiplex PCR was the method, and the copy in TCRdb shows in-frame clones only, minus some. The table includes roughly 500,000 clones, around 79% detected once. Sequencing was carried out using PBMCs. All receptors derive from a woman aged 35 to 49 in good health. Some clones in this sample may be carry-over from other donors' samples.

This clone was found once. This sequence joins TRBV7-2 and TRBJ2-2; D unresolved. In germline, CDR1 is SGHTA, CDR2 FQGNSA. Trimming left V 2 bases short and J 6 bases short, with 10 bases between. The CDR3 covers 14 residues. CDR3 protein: CASSLSFIAGELFF. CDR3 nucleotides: TGTGCCAGCAGCTTAAGCTTCATCGCCGGGGAGCTGTTTTTT.

The CDR3 DNA sequence: TGTGCCAGCGGTACAGGGGGCTCTGGCTACACCTTC. Amino acids: CASGTGGSGYTF. This chain uses TRBV7-9 with TRBJ1-2, with 9 positions matching TRBD1. J gave up 7 bases and V 8 bases, and 5 bases lay outside the gene matches. Germline V gene data show CDR1 as SEHNR and CDR2 as FQNEAQ (reference sequence). CDR3 length equals 12 residues.

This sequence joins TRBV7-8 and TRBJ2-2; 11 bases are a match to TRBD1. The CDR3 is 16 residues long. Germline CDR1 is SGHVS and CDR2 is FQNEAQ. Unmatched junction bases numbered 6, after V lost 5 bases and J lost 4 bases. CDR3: CASSTTGTGGTGELFF. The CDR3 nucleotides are TGTGCCAGCAGCACCACCGGGACAGGGGGCACCGGGGAGCTGTTTTTT.

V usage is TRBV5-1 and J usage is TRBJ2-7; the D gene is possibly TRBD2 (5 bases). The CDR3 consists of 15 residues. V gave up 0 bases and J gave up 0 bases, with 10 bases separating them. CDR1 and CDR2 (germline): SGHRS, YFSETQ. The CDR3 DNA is TGCGCCAGCAGCTTGGAGGTAGGGAGCTCCTACGAGCAGTACTTC. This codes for CASSLEVGSSYEQYF.

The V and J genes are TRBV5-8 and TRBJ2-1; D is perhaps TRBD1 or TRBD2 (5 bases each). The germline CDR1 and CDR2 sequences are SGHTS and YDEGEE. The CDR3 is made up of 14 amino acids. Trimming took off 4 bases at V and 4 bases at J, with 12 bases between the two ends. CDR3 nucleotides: TGTGCCAGCAGCGGGGGACGGGCATACAATGAGCAGTTCTTC. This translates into CASSGGRAYNEQFF.

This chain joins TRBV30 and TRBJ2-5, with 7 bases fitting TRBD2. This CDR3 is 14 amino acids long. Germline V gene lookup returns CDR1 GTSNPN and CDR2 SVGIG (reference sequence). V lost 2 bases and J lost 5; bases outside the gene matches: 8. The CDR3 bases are TGTGCCTGGAGTATACTAGCGTCAGGGGAGACCCAGTACTTC. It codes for CAWSILASGETQYF.

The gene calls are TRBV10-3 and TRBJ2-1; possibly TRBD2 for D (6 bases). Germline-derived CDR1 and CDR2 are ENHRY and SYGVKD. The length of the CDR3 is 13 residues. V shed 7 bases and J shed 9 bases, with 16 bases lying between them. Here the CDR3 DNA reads TGTGCCATCATGTGGGCCCCCGGGGGTGAGCAGTTCTTC. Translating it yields CAIMWAPGGEQFF.

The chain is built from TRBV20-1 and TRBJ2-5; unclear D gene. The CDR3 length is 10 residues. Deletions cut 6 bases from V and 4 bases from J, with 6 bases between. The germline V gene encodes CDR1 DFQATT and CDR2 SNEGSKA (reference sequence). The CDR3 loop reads CSATLETQYF. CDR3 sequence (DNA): TGCAGTGCAACGCTAGAGACCCAGTACTTC.

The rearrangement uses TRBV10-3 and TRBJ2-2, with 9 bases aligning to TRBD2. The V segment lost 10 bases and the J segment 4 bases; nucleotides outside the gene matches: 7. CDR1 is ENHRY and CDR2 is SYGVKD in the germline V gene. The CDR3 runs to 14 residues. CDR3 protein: CATRGREGTGELFF. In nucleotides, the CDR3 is TGTGCCACCAGAGGGCGGGAGGGCACCGGGGAGCTGTTTTTT.

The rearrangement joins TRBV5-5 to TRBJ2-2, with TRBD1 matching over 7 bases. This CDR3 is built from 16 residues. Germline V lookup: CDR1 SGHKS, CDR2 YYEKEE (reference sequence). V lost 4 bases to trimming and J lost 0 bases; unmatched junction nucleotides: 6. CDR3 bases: TGTGCCAGCAGCATATTGACAGGGCCGAACACCGGGGAGCTGTTTTTT. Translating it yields CASSILTGPNTGELFF.

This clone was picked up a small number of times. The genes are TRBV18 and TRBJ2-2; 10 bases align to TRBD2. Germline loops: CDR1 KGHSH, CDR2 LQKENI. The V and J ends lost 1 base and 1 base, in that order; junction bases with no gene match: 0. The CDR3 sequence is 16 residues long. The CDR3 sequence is CASSPRLAGNTGELFF. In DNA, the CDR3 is TGTGCCAGCTCACCACGACTAGCGGGGAACACCGGGGAGCTGTTTTTT.

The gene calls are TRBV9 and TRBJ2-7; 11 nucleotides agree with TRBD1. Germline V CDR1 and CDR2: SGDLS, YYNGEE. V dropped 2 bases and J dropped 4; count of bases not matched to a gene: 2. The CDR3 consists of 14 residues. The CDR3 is CASSVRDRGYEQYF. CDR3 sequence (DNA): TGTGCCAGCAGCGTCCGGGACAGGGGGTACGAGCAGTACTTC.

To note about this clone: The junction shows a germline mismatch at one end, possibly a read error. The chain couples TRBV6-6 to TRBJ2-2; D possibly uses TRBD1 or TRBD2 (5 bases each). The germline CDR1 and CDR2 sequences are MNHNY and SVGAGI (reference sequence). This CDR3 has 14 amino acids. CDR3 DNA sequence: TGCGCCAGCTCTAACACCAGGGAGATCGGGGAGCTGTTTTTT. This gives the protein CASSNTREIGELFF.

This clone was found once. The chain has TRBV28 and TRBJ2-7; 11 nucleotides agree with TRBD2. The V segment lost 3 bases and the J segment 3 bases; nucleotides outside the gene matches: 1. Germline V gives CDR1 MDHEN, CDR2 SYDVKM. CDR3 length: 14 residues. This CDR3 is CASSLTSGNYEQYF. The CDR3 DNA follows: TGTGCCAGCAGTTTGACTAGCGGGAACTACGAGCAGTACTTC.

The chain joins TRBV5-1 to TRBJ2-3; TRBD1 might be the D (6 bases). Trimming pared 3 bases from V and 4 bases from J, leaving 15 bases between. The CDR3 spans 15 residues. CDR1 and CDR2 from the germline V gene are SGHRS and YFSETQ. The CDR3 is CASSWMGQGADTQYF. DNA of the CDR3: TGCGCCAGCAGCTGGATGGGACAAGGAGCAGATACGCAGTATTTT.

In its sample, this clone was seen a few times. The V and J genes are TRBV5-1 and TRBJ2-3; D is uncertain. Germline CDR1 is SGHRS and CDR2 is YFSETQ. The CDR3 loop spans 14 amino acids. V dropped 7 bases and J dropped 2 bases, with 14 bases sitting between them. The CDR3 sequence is CASGMGGPTDTQYF. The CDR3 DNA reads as TGCGCCAGCGGTATGGGCGGCCCCACAGATACGCAGTATTTT.

The CDR3 reads CASSSGTENEKLFF. The CDR3 DNA reads TGTGCCAGCTCATCAGGGACAGAAAATGAAAAACTGTTTTTT. The chain carries TRBV18 and TRBJ1-4; 7 nucleotides line up with TRBD1. The CDR3 runs to 14 residues. Germline-derived CDR1 and CDR2 are KGHSH and LQKENI. Unmatched junction bases numbered 5, after V lost 5 bases and J lost 5 bases.

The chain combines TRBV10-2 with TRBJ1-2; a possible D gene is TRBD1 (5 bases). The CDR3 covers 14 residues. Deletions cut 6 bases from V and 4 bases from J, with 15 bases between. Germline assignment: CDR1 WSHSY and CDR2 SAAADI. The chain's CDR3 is CASSALQGPYGYTF. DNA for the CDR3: TGCGCCAGCAGCGCCCTTCAGGGTCCCTATGGCTACACCTTC.

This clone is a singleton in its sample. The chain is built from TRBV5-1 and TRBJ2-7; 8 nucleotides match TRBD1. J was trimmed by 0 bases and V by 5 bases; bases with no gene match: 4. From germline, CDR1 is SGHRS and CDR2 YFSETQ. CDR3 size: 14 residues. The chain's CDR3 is CASRRGQDSYEQYF. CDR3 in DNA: TGCGCCAGCAGACGGGGACAGGACTCCTACGAGCAGTACTTC.

CDR3 nucleotides: TGCGCCAGCAGCTTGGAGACAGGGCCGAACACCGGGGAGCTGTTTTTT. This translates into CASSLETGPNTGELFF. This chain connects TRBV5-1 to TRBJ2-2, with 7 bases aligning to TRBD1. V trimming: 0 bases; J trimming: 0 bases; junction bases outside the gene matches: 2. From germline, CDR1 is SGHRS and CDR2 YFSETQ. The CDR3 totals 16 residues.

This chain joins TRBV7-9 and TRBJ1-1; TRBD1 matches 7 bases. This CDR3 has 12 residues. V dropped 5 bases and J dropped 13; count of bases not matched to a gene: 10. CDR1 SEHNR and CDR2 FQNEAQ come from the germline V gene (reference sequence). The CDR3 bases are TGTGCCAGCAGCCCGGACAGGTCCAGGAGTTTCTTT. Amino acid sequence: CASSPDRSRSFF.

The CDR3 spells CASGEGANVLTF. Here the CDR3 DNA reads TGCGCCAGCGGCGAGGGGGCCAACGTCCTGACTTTC. The chain employs TRBV5-1 and TRBJ2-6; no definite D call. V lost 7 bases to trimming and J lost 4 bases, with 6 bases between them. The germline CDR1 and CDR2 sequences are SGHRS and YFSETQ. This CDR3 contains 12 residues.